These 20 T cell receptor beta chains originate from one sample sequenced in a study of blood T cell repertoires in COVID-19. Sequencing used immunoSEQ multiplex PCR; TCRdb keeps in-frame clones, though not all of them. The sample gives 95,000 to 150,000 clones, around 88% of which show up once; 0.88% is in the top ten. Sequencing input: peripheral blood. Receptors originate from a woman in her 50s with active or convalescent COVID-19.

The gene calls are TRBV28 and TRBJ1-4, with 7 positions matching TRBD1. CDR3 length: 14 residues. V was clipped by 4 bases and J by 13 bases; unmatched bases: 12. Germline V lookup: CDR1 MDHEN, CDR2 SYDVKM. The CDR3 sequence: CASSSGQAVGGLFF. In DNA, the CDR3 is TGTGCCAGCAGTTCCGGACAGGCGGTGGGAGGACTGTTTTTT.

The chain carries TRBV7-9 and TRBJ2-1, with TRBD2 identical over 14 bases. Germline CDR1 SEHNR, CDR2 FQNEAQ (reference sequence). The CDR3 sequence is 15 residues long. V gave up 5 bases and J gave up 12 bases; unmatched junction bases: 9. CDR3 protein: CASSRGTSGSFGQFF. Written as DNA, the CDR3 is TGTGCCAGCAGCCGAGGGACTAGCGGGAGCTTCGGGCAGTTCTTC.

The chain combines TRBV6-6 with TRBJ1-1; D is unclear. The CDR3 contains 13 residues. The V gene's germline CDR1 is MNHNY and CDR2 SVGAGI (reference sequence). Trimming removed 2 bases from V and 4 bases from J, with 8 bases in between. The CDR3 spells CASSYGSPTEAFF. The CDR3 region has the DNA TGTGCCAGCAGTTACGGCTCCCCCACTGAAGCTTTCTTT.

The chain links TRBV6-2 or TRBV6-3 to TRBJ1-2; D gene unclear. CDR1 MNHEY and CDR2 SVGEGT come from the germline V gene. This CDR3 spans 14 amino acids. V gave up 2 bases and J gave up 0 bases, with 7 bases separating them. The CDR3 here is CASSYGLANYGYTF. The CDR3 DNA reads TGTGCCAGCAGTTACGGGCTGGCTAACTATGGCTACACCTTC.

This sequence joins TRBV3-1 (or the pseudogene TRBV3-2) and TRBJ2-2; possibly TRBD2 for D (5 bases). CDR1 LGHDT and CDR2 YNNKEL come from the germline V gene (reference sequence). The length of the CDR3 is 14 residues. Trimming removed 1 base from V and 3 bases from J, with 6 bases in between. The CDR3 spells CASSQGTHTGELFF. The CDR3 bases are TGTGCCAGCAGCCAAGGGACTCACACCGGGGAGCTGTTTTTT.

DNA of the CDR3: TGTGCCAGCGTCCGGGAAATAACCGGGGAGCTGTTTTTT. It is translated as CASVREITGELFF. The chain carries TRBV28 and TRBJ2-2; TRBD2 might be the D (5 bases). The CDR3 extends over 13 amino acids. V lost 8 bases to trimming and J lost 5 bases, with 12 bases between them. Looked up from germline, CDR1 is MDHEN and CDR2 is SYDVKM.

The rearrangement links TRBV9 to TRBJ2-2; D is unclear. Germline V gene lookup returns CDR1 SGDLS and CDR2 YYNGEE. CDR3 length: 14 amino acids. Trimming cost V 2 bases and J 3 bases, with 8 bases left between them. CDR3 protein: CASSVYKDTGELFF. The CDR3 DNA follows: TGTGCCAGCAGCGTTTACAAAGACACCGGGGAGCTGTTTTTT.

J is TRBJ2-3 and V is TRBV18; D gene uncertain. Germline V CDR1 and CDR2: KGHSH, LQKENI. The CDR3 covers 15 residues. Between the trimmed V and J ends, which lost 2 bases and 2 bases, there was a span of 11 bases. CDR3 sequence: CASSPSAGDTDTQYF. In DNA, the CDR3 is TGTGCCAGCTCACCAAGCGCCGGCGACACAGATACGCAGTATTTT.

CDR3: CAWSVRQALNTEAFF. The CDR3 DNA follows: TGTGCCTGGAGTGTTAGGCAGGCTTTGAACACTGAAGCTTTCTTT. The chain has TRBV30 and TRBJ1-1, with no clear D. This CDR3 has 15 amino acids. CDR1 GTSNPN and CDR2 SVGIG come from the germline V gene (reference sequence). The germline V and J ends were trimmed by 0 bases and 0 bases, with 11 bases remaining between them.

The chain links TRBV18 to TRBJ2-7, with 9 bases fitting TRBD1. Trimming removed 3 bases from V and 5 bases from J; junction bases left unmatched: 5. The CDR3 contains 14 residues. Germline values: CDR1 KGHSH, CDR2 LQKENI. The chain's CDR3 is CASSPRQGGNEQYF. The CDR3 DNA is TGTGCCAGCTCACCCCGACAGGGGGGCAACGAGCAGTACTTC.

The J gene is TRBJ1-4, the V gene TRBV19, with 9 bases identical to TRBD1. CDR1 is LNHDA, CDR2 SQIVND, per germline (reference sequence). V lost 5 bases and J lost 7; bases outside the gene matches: 8. There are 15 residues in the CDR3. The chain's CDR3 is CASSLRTGAAEKLFF. As DNA, the CDR3 is TGTGCCAGTAGTTTAAGGACAGGGGCTGCTGAAAAACTGTTTTTT.

The V call is TRBV29-1, the J call TRBJ2-3; 7 positions match TRBD2. This CDR3 is built from 16 residues. J was trimmed by 0 bases and V by 2 bases; bases with no gene match: 8. Germline values: CDR1 SQVTM, CDR2 ANQGSEA. The CDR3 sequence: CSVERAGTTSTDTQYF. The CDR3 DNA reads as TGCAGCGTTGAAAGGGCAGGGACTACTAGCACAGATACGCAGTATTTT.

This clone turned up a few times. The rearrangement joins TRBV9 to TRBJ1-1; D gene unclear. This CDR3 contains 14 residues. Germline assignment: CDR1 SGDLS and CDR2 YYNGEE. V gave up 0 bases and J gave up 1 base, with 7 bases separating them. This CDR3 reads CASSVAPGNTEAFF. DNA for the CDR3: TGTGCCAGCAGCGTAGCCCCGGGGAACACTGAAGCTTTCTTT.

This clone was counted only a few times. Other nucleotide sequences from this sample produce the same CDR3. The V call is TRBV5-1, the J call TRBJ2-2; possibly TRBD1 for D (5 bases). This CDR3 contains 15 residues. The V end lost 0 bases, the J end lost 2 bases, and 8 bases lay between the germline ends. Germline V lookup: CDR1 SGHRS, CDR2 YFSETQ. The CDR3 is CASSLGQGNTGELFF. The CDR3 DNA sequence: TGCGCCAGCAGCTTGGGGCAGGGAAACACCGGGGAGCTGTTTTTT. Complete variable domain (other parts from reference TRBV5-1 and TRBJ2-2): KAGVTQTPRYLIKTRGQQVTLSCSPISGHRSVSWYQQTPGQGLQFLFEYFSETQRNKGNFPGRFSGRQFSNSRSEMNVSTLELGDSALYLCASSLGQGNTGELFFGEGSRLTVL.

V gene TRBV7-2 combines with J gene TRBJ2-1; 12 positions match TRBD2. CDR3 length: 16 residues. Germline CDR1 and CDR2: SGHTA and FQGNSA. Losses at the gene ends were 1 base for V and 7 bases for J; bases not matched to a gene: 5. The DNA of the CDR3 is TGTGCCAGCAGCTTAGGGCCTAGCGGGAGGGCGAATGAGCAGTTCTTC. Its protein product is CASSLGPSGRANEQFF.

The CDR3 reads CASSPYPGTGSHEQYF. The CDR3 DNA sequence: TGTGCCAGCAGCCCTTACCCCGGGACAGGGTCCCACGAGCAGTACTTC. The chain recombines TRBV7-8 with TRBJ2-7; 9 nucleotides agree with TRBD1. V shed 5 bases and J 5 bases; nucleotides not matched to a gene: 13. The CDR3 has 16 residues. Germline V CDR1 and CDR2: SGHVS, FQNEAQ.

The rearrangement joins TRBV9 to TRBJ1-4; no clear D gene. Trimming took off 0 bases at V and 8 bases at J, with 17 bases between the two ends. Germline values: CDR1 SGDLS, CDR2 YYNGEE. CDR3 length: 16 residues. Here the CDR3 reads CASSVDTGSHGEKLFF. CDR3 DNA: TGTGCCAGCAGCGTAGATACCGGGTCTCACGGAGAAAAACTGTTTTTT.

The chain uses TRBV7-2 and TRBJ2-1; TRBD1 matches 8 bases. CDR3 length: 15 amino acids. V trimming: 5 bases; J trimming: 4 bases; junction bases outside the gene matches: 7. Germline CDR1 reads SGHTA; CDR2 reads FQGNSA. The CDR3 DNA is TGTGCCAGCAGCCCCCGGGACAGGAGATACAATGAGCAGTTCTTC. Translated, it gives CASSPRDRRYNEQFF. Full variable domain (remainder filled in from reference TRBV7-2 and TRBJ2-1): GAGVSQSPSNKVTEKGKDVELRCDPISGHTALYWYRQSLGQGLEFLIYFQGNSAPDKSGLPSDRFSAERTGGSVSTLTIQRTQQEDSAVYLCASSPRDRRYNEQFFGPGTRLTVL.

CDR3 DNA sequence: TGTGCCAGCAGTTACTTCGGCAGGGGGACAGATACGCAGTATTTT. This codes for CASSYFGRGTDTQYF. The chain carries TRBV6-6 and TRBJ2-3, with 7 bases aligning to TRBD1. The CDR3 runs 15 residues. Germline assignment: CDR1 MNHNY and CDR2 SVGAGI (reference sequence). V shed 1 base, J shed 3 bases, and the junction held 4 bases outside the gene matches.

The chain has TRBV11-2 and TRBJ1-1; 9 bases are a match to TRBD1. The CDR3 covers 14 residues. CDR1 is SGHAT and CDR2 is FQNNGV in the germline V gene. J lost 7 bases, V lost 5 bases, and 8 bases had no gene match. This CDR3 reads CASSAEPGQGEAFF. The CDR3 DNA is TGTGCCAGCAGCGCGGAACCGGGACAGGGTGAAGCTTTCTTT.